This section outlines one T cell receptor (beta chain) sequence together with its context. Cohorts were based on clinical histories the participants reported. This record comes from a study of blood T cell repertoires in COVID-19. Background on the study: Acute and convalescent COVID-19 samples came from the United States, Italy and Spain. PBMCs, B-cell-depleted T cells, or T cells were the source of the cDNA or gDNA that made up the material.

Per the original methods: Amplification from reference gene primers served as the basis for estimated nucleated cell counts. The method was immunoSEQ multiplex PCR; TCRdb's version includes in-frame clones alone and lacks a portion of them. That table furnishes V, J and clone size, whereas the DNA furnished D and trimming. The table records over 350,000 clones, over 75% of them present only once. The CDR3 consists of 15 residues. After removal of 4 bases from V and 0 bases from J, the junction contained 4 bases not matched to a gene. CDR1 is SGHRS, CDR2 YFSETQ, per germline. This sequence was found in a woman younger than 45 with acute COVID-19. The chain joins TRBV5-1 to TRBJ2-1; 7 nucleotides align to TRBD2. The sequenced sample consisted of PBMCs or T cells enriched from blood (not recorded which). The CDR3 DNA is TGCGCCAGCAGCCTGAGCGGGGTCTCCTACAATGAGCAGTTCTTC. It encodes CASSLSGVSYNEQFF.